This entry describes one TCR beta chain. This entry comes from a study of cytomegalovirus exposure and HLA in healthy donors. This table comes from immunoSEQ multiplex PCR, and its TCRdb copy is limited to in-frame clones, with some not included. The profile covers some 65,000 clones, with approximately 94% appearing a single time and less than 4.5% taken by the ten largest. Trimming took off 4 bases at V and 1 base at J, with 16 bases between the two ends. Germline V gene data show CDR1 as KGHSY and CDR2 as FQNENV. This CDR3 comprises 16 residues. Input material: PBMCs. This sequence was found in a young man in good health and CMV-seropositive. V and J are TRBV16 and TRBJ1-2; no clear D. The CDR3 DNA follows: TGTGCCAGCAGCCTTGGAACACAGCGGATTAACTATGGCTACACCTTC. This encodes CASSLGTQRINYGYTF.